These T cell receptor beta chains were read from a single sample in a study of PD-1 blockade in classical Hodgkin lymphoma. Sequencing was performed with immunoSEQ multiplex PCR; in TCRdb, only in-frame clones are kept and a portion is missing. The sample lists some 22,000 clones, around four fifths occurring once. The sample here was peripheral blood mononuclear cells (PBMCs), taken before the second cycle of nivolumab. These receptors all come from a human donor with classical Hodgkin lymphoma. The CDR3 runs from the conserved cysteine through the conserved F or W. The D gene is left open where the match is weak. Some rows mark clone size as missing; the rest say once, few, many or name a class of expanded clone.

cdr3_nt cdr3_aa j_call d_call clone_size cdr3_length v_call
TGCGCCAGCAGCATGTCGGACAACTATGGCTACACCTTC CASSMSDNYGYTF TRBJ1-2 . . 13 TRBV4-1
TGCGCCAGCAGCCAAGCCGACAGGGGCCCCTCTGGGGCCAACGTCCTGACTTTC CASSQADRGPSGANVLTF TRBJ2-6 TRBD1 . 18 TRBV4-3
TGTGCCAGCAGTACTGAGACAGGGGGCACTGAAGCTTTCTTT CASSTETGGTEAFF TRBJ1-1 TRBD1 . 14 TRBV6-6
TGTGCCAGCAGCCAAATGCGGGGCGGGAGCTCCTACGAGCAGTACTTC CASSQMRGGSSYEQYF TRBJ2-7 TRBD2 . 16 TRBV11-2
TGTGCCATCAGTGGGTGGACTAGCGGGGGTACGGAGAATGAGCAGTTCTTC CAISGWTSGGTENEQFF TRBJ2-1 TRBD2 once 17 TRBV10-3
TGTGCCAGCAGCGCCAAGGTTTTCGGGGAGCTGTTTTTT CASSAKVFGELFF TRBJ2-2 . . 13 TRBV6-1
TGCAGCGGATGGACAGGGGCGAGCGGAGCTAACTATGGCTACACCTTC CSGWTGASGANYGYTF TRBJ1-2 TRBD1 few 16 TRBV29-1
TGTGCCAGCAGGTGGGTCCTAAATCAGCCCCAGCATTTT CASRWVLNQPQHF TRBJ1-5 . . 13 TRBV6-1
TGTGCCAGCAGTCCGGCCAGGCCCAATTCACCCCTCCACTTT CASSPARPNSPLHF TRBJ1-6 . . 14 TRBV27
TGTGCCTGGACTAGCCGTAGCTCCTACGAGCAGTACTTC CAWTSRSSYEQYF TRBJ2-7 . . 13 TRBV30
TGTGCCAGCAGCGTAGAGGAGTTGAACACCGGGGAGCTGTTTTTT CASSVEELNTGELFF TRBJ2-2 . . 15 TRBV9
TGTGCCAGCGGCCTTATCACCGGGGAGCTGTTTTTT CASGLITGELFF TRBJ2-2 . . 12 TRBV7-9
TGTGCCAGCAGCCGCGACACCTACACTGAAGCTTTCTTT CASSRDTYTEAFF TRBJ1-1 . . 13 TRBV7-2
TGTGCCAGTAGTCTGTTAGCGGGATCCCTTTACGAGCAGTACTTC CASSLLAGSLYEQYF TRBJ2-7 TRBD2 once 15 TRBV19
TGTGCCAGCAGTGACAGAGCGGGAACGGATACGCAGTATTTT CASSDRAGTDTQYF TRBJ2-3 TRBD2 . 14 TRBV6-4
TGTGCCAGTAGTATAGCGGGACAGGGAGAAGCTTTCTTT CASSIAGQGEAFF TRBJ1-1 TRBD1 few 13 TRBV19
TGTGCCAGCAGACAACCCGGGACAGCGGGAAACACCATATATTTT CASRQPGTAGNTIYF TRBJ1-3 TRBD1 . 15 TRBV7-2
TGTGCCAGCACTCGACTAGCGGACAACACCGGGGAGCTGTTTTTT CASTRLADNTGELFF TRBJ2-2 TRBD2 few 15 TRBV27
TGCGCCAGCAGTGATTATTTCGAGCGGGGGGGTTTCCATGAGCAGTTCTTC CASSDYFERGGFHEQFF TRBJ2-1 TRBD2 . 17 TRBV10-1
TGTGCCAGAAGCCTTTCAAGGGATGAGACCCAGTACTTC CARSLSRDETQYF TRBJ2-5 . . 13 TRBV5-3
TGTGCCACCAGCAGAGATAAGGTTTTAGGGGCTGAAGCTTTCTTT CATSRDKVLGAEAFF TRBJ1-1 . . 15 TRBV15
TGTGCCAGCAAGAGGGCGGACGCGAACACCGGGGAGCTGTTTTTT CASKRADANTGELFF TRBJ2-2 . . 15 TRBV6-5
TGTGCCAGCAGCCAGACCGGGGCTAGCACAGATACGCAGTATTTT CASSQTGASTDTQYF TRBJ2-3 . . 15 TRBV11-2
TGTGCCAGCAGCTTGGAAGGAAGCTCTGGAAACACCATATATTTT CASSLEGSSGNTIYF TRBJ1-3 . . 15 TRBV5-8